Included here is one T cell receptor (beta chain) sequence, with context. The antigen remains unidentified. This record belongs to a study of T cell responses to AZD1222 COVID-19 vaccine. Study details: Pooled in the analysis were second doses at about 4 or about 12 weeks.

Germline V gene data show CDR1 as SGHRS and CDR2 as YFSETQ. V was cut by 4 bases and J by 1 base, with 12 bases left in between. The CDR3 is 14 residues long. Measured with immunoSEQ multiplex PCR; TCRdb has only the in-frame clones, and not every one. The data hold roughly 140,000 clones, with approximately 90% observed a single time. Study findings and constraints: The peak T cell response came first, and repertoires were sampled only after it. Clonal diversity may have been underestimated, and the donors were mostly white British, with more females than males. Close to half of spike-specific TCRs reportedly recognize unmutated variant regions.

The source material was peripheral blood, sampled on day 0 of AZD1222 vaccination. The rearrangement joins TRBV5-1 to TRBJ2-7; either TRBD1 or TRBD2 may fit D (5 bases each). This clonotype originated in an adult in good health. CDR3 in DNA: TGCGCCAGCAGCCCCGGGACCTCGTCCTACGAGCAGTACTTC. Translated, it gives CASSPGTSSYEQYF.